The subject of this entry is one TCR beta chain. What it recognizes is unknown. This sample is drawn from a study of hypomethylating agent response in myelodysplastic syndrome. The junction had 4 bases not matched to a gene; V was cut back by 6 bases and J by 0 bases. The CDR3 runs 14 residues. CDR1 is MGHDK, CDR2 SYGVNS, per germline. The study, taken as a whole, reports: Analysis covered a small cohort of just about ten patients. Responders gained more novel clonotypes; non-responders had more contracted clonotypes after treatment. Whether shared GLIPH2 clusters recognize novel MDS antigens was not confirmed.

The data were produced by immunoSEQ multiplex PCR, yet TCRdb's version contains in-frame clones alone and is incomplete. The sample contains several thousand clones, approximately 80% of which appear only once. The sample consisted of bone marrow, taken before or after starting hypomethylating agent treatment for myelodysplastic syndrome (not recorded which). The chain uses TRBV25-1 and TRBJ1-1; 7 nucleotides agree with TRBD1. This receptor was identified in a human donor with myelodysplastic syndrome. CDR3 DNA: TGTGCCAGCAGCCCCGGACAGGTGAACACTGAAGCTTTCTTT. Its protein product is CASSPGQVNTEAFF.